This passage covers 14 T cell receptor beta chains from one sample sequenced in a study of Ad26.COV2.S vaccination and SARS-CoV-2 variants. The assay was immunoSEQ multiplex PCR, and TCRdb's table has in-frame clones only and misses some. The sample consists of around 300,000 clones, 88% of them appearing once. Treatment here: around 19 received Ad26.COV2.S at low or high dose, single or two shots; roughly 5 received placebo; per-sample allocation not given. Sampling took place 63 days after the first vaccine or placebo injection. This material consisted of peripheral blood, taken in a trial of Ad26.COV2.S vaccine versus placebo. The receptors here all came from a person between 18 and 65 years old who received the Ad26.COV2.S COVID-19 vaccine or a placebo.

The rearrangement links TRBV11-1 to TRBJ2-7; the match to TRBD2 covers 7 bases. In germline, CDR1 is SGHAT, CDR2 FQDESV (reference sequence). The ends lost 5 bases at V and 5 bases at J; junction bases unmatched: 6. This CDR3 region has 13 residues. The CDR3 spells CASSRRGGNEQYF. CDR3 DNA sequence: TGTGCCAGCAGCCGGCGGGGAGGGAACGAGCAGTACTTC.

V is TRBV6-2 or TRBV6-3 and J is TRBJ1-5, with D possibly TRBD1 on 5 matching bases. Trimming pared 2 bases from V and 4 bases from J, leaving 12 bases between. This CDR3 is 15 amino acids long. In germline, CDR1 is MNHEY, CDR2 SVGEGT. The CDR3 protein is CASSYLRTTNQPQHF. The CDR3 DNA sequence: TGTGCCAGCAGTTACCTTCGGACAACTAATCAGCCCCAGCATTTT.

This sequence joins TRBV5-1 and TRBJ2-7; TRBD1 matches 8 bases. This CDR3 has 13 residues. The J segment lost 4 bases and the V segment lost 5 bases, leaving 5 bases of the junction unmatched. Germline CDR1 reads SGHRS; CDR2 reads YFSETQ. The CDR3 DNA follows: TGCGCCAGCAGGCGACAGGGGAAGTACGAGCAGTACTTC. Its translation is CASRRQGKYEQYF. Drawing the rest from reference TRBV5-1 and TRBJ2-7, the complete variable domain is KAGVTQTPRYLIKTRGQQVTLSCSPISGHRSVSWYQQTPGQGLQFLFEYFSETQRNKGNFPGRFSGRQFSNSRSEMNVSTLELGDSALYLCASRRQGKYEQYFGPGTRLTVT.

The chain's CDR3 is CAHCVYSGGRAPQCEQFF. The CDR3 DNA sequence: TGTGCTCACTGCGTGTACTCGGGGGGGAGGGCGCCTCAGTGTGAGCAGTTCTTC. This sequence joins TRBV28 and TRBJ2-1; 8 nucleotides match TRBD2. Germline assignment: CDR1 MDHEN and CDR2 SYDVKM. The CDR3 consists of 18 residues.

The chain links TRBV30 to TRBJ1-1, with D perhaps matching TRBD1 (6 bases). The CDR3 loop spans 13 amino acids. The germline V gene encodes CDR1 GTSNPN and CDR2 SVGIG (reference sequence). V lost 5 bases to trimming and J lost 5 bases, with 15 bases between them. This CDR3 reads CAWVTGMITEAFF. In DNA, the CDR3 is TGTGCCTGGGTTACAGGGATGATTACTGAAGCTTTCTTT.

Here the CDR3 DNA reads TGTGCCAGCAGCGAAGGACTCGGGGGCAATCAGCCCCAGCATTTT. Encoded protein: CASSEGLGGNQPQHF. J is TRBJ1-5 and V is TRBV5-6; D uncertain. This CDR3 spans 15 amino acids. Trimming removed 4 bases at V and 2 bases at J, with 13 bases between. Germline V CDR1 and CDR2: SGHDT, YYEEEE.

V and J are TRBV7-2 and TRBJ1-5; a weak D match, TRBD1 (5 bases). Germline V gives CDR1 SGHTA, CDR2 FQGNSA. Between the trimmed V and J ends, which lost 4 bases and 5 bases, there was a span of 12 bases. This CDR3 has 14 residues. CDR3 in amino acids: CASSSQGSYQPQHF. The DNA for the CDR3 is TGTGCCAGCAGCTCCCAGGGCAGCTATCAGCCCCAGCATTTT.

The chain uses TRBV24-1 and TRBJ2-3; 8 positions match TRBD2. The germline V gene has CDR1 KGHDR and CDR2 SFDVKD. The CDR3 covers 15 residues. J was trimmed by 3 bases and V by 9 bases; bases with no gene match: 10. DNA for the CDR3: TGTGCCACCTCCGAAGCGGGAGTCAGAACAGATACGCAGTATTTT. Translating it yields CATSEAGVRTDTQYF.

The chain joins TRBV6-5 to TRBJ2-5; D is undetermined. Germline CDR1 and CDR2: MNHEY and SVGAGI. Trimming took off 8 bases at V and 3 bases at J, with 13 bases between the two ends. The CDR3 totals 13 residues. This CDR3 reads CASGRTAKETQYF. The CDR3, as DNA: TGTGCCAGCGGAAGGACGGCTAAAGAGACCCAGTACTTC.

V is TRBV9 and J is TRBJ1-1; no firm D call. V dropped 4 bases and J dropped 4 bases, with 17 bases sitting between them. CDR3 length equals 15 residues. Per germline, CDR1 SGDLS and CDR2 YYNGEE. CDR3 nucleotides: TGTGCCAGCAGCTCCCTGGGGTCCCTTCCCACTGAAGCTTTCTTT. Its translation is CASSSLGSLPTEAFF.

This clone was observed once. The rearrangement links TRBV7-2 to TRBJ1-5; 9 bases fit TRBD1. Germline V gene sequence: CDR1 SGHTA, CDR2 FQGNSA. This CDR3 has 15 residues. V gave up 5 bases and J gave up 4 bases; unmatched junction bases: 6. Here the CDR3 DNA reads TGTGCCAGCAGCCCTACAGGGGGCGGGAATCAGCCCCAGCATTTT. Encoded protein: CASSPTGGGNQPQHF.

The rearrangement joins TRBV4-3 to TRBJ1-2; TRBD1 aligns across 7 bases. CDR3 size: 15 residues. Per the germline V gene, CDR1 is LGHNA and CDR2 is YSLEER. Losses at the gene ends were 0 bases for V and 4 bases for J; bases not matched to a gene: 5. CDR3 bases: TGCGCCAGCAGCCAAGATGGACAGGAGCTCTATGGCTACACCTTC. This sequence encodes CASSQDGQELYGYTF.

The rearrangement joins TRBV6-2 or TRBV6-3 to TRBJ1-5; D may be TRBD1 (6 bases). Per the germline V gene, CDR1 is MNHEY and CDR2 is SVGEGT. Trimming left V 3 bases short and J 4 bases short, with 10 bases between. This CDR3 comprises 14 residues. For the CDR3, the DNA is TGTGCCAGCAGTTATATCAGGGGAAATCAGCCCCAGCATTTT. This encodes CASSYIRGNQPQHF.

The chain couples TRBV5-1 to TRBJ2-5; 7 bases agree with TRBD1. This CDR3 is 14 amino acids long. Per germline, CDR1 SGHRS and CDR2 YFSETQ. V trimming: 4 bases; J trimming: 5 bases; junction bases outside the gene matches: 8. The CDR3 DNA is TGCGCCAGCAGCGCCCGGGACAGTACGGAGACCCAGTACTTC. Its translation: CASSARDSTETQYF.